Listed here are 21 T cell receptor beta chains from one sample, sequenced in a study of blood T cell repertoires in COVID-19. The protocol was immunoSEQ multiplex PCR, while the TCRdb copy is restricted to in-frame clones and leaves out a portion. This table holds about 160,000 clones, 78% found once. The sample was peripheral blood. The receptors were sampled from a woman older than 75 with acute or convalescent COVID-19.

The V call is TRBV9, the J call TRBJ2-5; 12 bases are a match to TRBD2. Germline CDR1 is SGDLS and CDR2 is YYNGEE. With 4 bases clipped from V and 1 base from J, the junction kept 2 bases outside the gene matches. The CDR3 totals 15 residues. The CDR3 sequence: CASSRTSGAQETQYF. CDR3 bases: TGTGCCAGCAGCCGGACTAGCGGGGCCCAAGAGACCCAGTACTTC.

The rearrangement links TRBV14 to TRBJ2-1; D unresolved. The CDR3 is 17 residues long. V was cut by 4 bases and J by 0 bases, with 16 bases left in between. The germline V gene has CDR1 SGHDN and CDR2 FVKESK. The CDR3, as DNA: TGTGCCAGCAGCCCTCGACTTCTTCCGAGCTCCTACAATGAGCAGTTCTTC. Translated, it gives CASSPRLLPSSYNEQFF.

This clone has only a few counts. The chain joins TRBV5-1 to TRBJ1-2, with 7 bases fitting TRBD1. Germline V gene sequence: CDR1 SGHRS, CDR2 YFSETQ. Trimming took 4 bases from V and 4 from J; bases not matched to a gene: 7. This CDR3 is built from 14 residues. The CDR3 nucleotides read TGCGCCAGCAGCACAACAGGGGTCGGCTATGGCTACACCTTC. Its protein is CASSTTGVGYGYTF.

The CDR3 loop is CASSLDRGETYEQYF. In nucleotides, the CDR3 is TGTGCCAGCAGCTTGGACAGGGGCGAAACTTACGAGCAGTACTTC. This chain connects TRBV5-5 to TRBJ2-7; 7 nucleotides agree with TRBD1. The germline CDR1 and CDR2 sequences are SGHKS and YYEKEE (reference sequence). The J segment lost 4 bases and the V segment lost 0 bases, leaving 7 bases of the junction unmatched. The CDR3 runs to 15 residues.

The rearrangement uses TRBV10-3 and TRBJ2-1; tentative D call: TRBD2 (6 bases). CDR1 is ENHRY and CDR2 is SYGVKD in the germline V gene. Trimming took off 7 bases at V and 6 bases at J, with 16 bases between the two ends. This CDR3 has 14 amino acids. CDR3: CAINLGGNPNEQFF. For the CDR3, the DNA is TGTGCCATCAATCTGGGGGGAAACCCCAATGAGCAGTTCTTC.

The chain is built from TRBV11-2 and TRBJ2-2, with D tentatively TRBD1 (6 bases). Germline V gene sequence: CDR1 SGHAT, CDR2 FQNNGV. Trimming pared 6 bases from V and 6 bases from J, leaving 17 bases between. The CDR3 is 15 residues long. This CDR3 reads CASSSGTTIPGELFF. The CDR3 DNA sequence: TGTGCCAGCAGTTCCGGGACAACGATCCCCGGGGAGCTGTTTTTT.

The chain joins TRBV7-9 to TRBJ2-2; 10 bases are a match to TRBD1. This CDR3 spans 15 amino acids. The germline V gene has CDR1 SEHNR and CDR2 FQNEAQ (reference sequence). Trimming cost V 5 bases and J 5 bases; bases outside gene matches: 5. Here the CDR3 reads CASSTGQGETGELFF. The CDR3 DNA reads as TGTGCCAGCAGCACCGGACAGGGGGAGACCGGGGAGCTGTTTTTT.

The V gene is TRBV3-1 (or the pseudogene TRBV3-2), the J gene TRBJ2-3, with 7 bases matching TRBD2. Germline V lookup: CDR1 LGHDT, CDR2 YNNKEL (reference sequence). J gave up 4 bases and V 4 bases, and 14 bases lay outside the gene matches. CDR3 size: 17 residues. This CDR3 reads CASSLQLTAGSSDTQYF. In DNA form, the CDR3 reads TGTGCCAGCAGCCTCCAGCTGACAGCGGGGAGTTCAGATACGCAGTATTTT.

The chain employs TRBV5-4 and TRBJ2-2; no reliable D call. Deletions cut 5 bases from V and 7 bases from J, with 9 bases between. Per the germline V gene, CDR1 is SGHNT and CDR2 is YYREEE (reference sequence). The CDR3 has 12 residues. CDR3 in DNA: TGTGCCAGCAGACGAACGGGCGGGGAGCTGTTTTTT. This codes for CASRRTGGELFF. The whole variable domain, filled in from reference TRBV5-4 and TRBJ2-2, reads ETGVTQSPTHLIKTRGQQVTLRCSSQSGHNTVSWYQQALGQGPQFIFQYYREEENGRGNFPPRFSGLQFPNYSSELNVNALELDDSALYLCASRRTGGELFFGEGSRLTVL.

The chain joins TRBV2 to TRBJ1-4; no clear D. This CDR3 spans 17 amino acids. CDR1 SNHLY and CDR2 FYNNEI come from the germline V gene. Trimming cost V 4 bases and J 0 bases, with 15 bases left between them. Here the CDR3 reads CASSGGLGSATNEKLFF. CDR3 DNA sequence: TGTGCCAGCAGTGGAGGGCTCGGGTCTGCAACTAATGAAAAACTGTTTTTT.

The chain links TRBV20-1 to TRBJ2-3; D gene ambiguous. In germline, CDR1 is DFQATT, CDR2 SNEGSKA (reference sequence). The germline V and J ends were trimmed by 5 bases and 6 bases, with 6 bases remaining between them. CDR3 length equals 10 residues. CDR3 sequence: CSAPLDTQYF. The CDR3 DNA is TGCAGTGCTCCCTTGGATACGCAGTATTTT.

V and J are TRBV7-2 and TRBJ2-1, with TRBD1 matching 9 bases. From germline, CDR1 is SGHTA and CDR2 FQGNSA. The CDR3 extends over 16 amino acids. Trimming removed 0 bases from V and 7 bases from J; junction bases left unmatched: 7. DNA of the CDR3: TGTGCCAGCAGCTTAGCATACAGGGGGCTTAAGAATGAGCAGTTCTTC. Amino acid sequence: CASSLAYRGLKNEQFF.

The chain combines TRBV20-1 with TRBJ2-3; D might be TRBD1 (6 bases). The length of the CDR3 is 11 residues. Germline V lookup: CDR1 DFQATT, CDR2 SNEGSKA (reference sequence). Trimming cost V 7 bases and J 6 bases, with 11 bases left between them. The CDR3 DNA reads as TGCAGTGTTAAAAGGGGGGATACGCAGTATTTT. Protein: CSVKRGDTQYF.

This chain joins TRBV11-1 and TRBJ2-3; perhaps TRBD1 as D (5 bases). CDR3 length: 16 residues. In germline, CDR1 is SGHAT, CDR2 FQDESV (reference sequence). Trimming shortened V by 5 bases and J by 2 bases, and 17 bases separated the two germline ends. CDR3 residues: CASSPQGRVATDTQYF. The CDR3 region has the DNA TGTGCCAGCAGCCCCCAGGGCCGGGTAGCCACAGATACGCAGTATTTT.

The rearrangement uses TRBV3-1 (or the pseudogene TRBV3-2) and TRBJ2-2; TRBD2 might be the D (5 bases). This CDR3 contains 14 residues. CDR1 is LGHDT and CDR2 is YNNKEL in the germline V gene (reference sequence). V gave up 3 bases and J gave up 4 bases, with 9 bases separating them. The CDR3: CASSHGGGTGELFF. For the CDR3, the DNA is TGTGCCAGCAGCCACGGAGGAGGCACCGGGGAGCTGTTTTTT.

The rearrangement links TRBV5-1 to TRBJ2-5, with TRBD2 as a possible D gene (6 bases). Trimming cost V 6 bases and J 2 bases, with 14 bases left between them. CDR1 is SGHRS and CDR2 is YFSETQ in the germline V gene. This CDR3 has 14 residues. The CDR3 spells CASTFLGGQETQYF. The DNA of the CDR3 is TGCGCCAGCACCTTCCTCGGGGGACAAGAGACCCAGTACTTC.

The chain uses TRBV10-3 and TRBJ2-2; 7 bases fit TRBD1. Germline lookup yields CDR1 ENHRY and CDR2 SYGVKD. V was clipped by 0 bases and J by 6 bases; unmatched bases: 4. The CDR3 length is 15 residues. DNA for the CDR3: TGTGCCATCAGTGAGTCTAGTCAGGGGGCCGGGGAGCTGTTTTTT. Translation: CAISESSQGAGELFF.

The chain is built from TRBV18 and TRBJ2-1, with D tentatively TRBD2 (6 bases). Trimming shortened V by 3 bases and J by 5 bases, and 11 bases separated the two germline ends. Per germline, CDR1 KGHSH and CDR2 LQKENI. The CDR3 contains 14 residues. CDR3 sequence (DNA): TGTGCCAGCTCACCGGGGGGACCAAACAATGAGCAGTTCTTC. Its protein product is CASSPGGPNNEQFF. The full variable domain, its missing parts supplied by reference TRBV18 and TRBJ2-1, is NAGVMQNPRHLVRRRGQEARLRCSPMKGHSHVYWYRQLPEEGLKFMVYLQKENIIDESGMPKERFSAEFPKEGPSILRIQQVVRGDSAAYFCASSPGGPNNEQFFGPGTRLTVL.

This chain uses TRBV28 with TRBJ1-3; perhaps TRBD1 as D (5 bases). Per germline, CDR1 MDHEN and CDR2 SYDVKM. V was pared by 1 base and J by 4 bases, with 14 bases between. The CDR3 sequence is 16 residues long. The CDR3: CASSLFGGKVGNTIYF. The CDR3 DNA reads TGTGCCAGCAGTTTATTCGGGGGGAAGGTCGGAAACACCATATATTTT.

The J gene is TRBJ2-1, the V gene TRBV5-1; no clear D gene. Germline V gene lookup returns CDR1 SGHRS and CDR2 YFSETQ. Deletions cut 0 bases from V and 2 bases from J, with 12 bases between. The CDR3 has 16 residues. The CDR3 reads CASSLAQASAYNEQFF. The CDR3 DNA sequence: TGCGCCAGCAGCTTGGCGCAGGCCTCGGCCTACAATGAGCAGTTCTTC. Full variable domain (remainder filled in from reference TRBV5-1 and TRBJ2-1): KAGVTQTPRYLIKTRGQQVTLSCSPISGHRSVSWYQQTPGQGLQFLFEYFSETQRNKGNFPGRFSGRQFSNSRSEMNVSTLELGDSALYLCASSLAQASAYNEQFFGPGTRLTVL.

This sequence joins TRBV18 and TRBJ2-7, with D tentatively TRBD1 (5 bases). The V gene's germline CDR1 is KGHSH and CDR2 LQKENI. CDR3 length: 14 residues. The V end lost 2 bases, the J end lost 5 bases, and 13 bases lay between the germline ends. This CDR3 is CASSPGQGRDEQYF. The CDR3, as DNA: TGTGCCAGCTCACCAGGTCAGGGAAGGGACGAGCAGTACTTC.